This T cell receptor beta chain originates from a study of cytomegalovirus exposure and HLA in healthy donors. Study-wide points: Subsequent analysis found a tendency for first-cohort TCR clusters to co-occur within the 100 to 150 validation repertoires.

V lost 4 bases, J lost 8 bases, and 5 bases stayed unmatched. This CDR3 is 14 amino acids long. Per germline, CDR1 SGDLS and CDR2 YYNGEE. A note on this clone: No antigen is known for it.

The data were produced by immunoSEQ multiplex PCR, yet TCRdb's version contains in-frame clones alone and is incomplete. This repertoire shows 160,000 or so clones, 86% found once; its top ten account for 2.7%. The material sequenced was PBMCs. The rearrangement uses TRBV9 and TRBJ1-6, with 8 bases matching TRBD1. The source is a man younger than 30 in good health and CMV-seropositive. CDR3 sequence reads: CASSMDRADSPLHF. The DNA for the CDR3 is TGTGCCAGCAGCATGGACAGGGCTGATTCACCCCTCCACTTT.